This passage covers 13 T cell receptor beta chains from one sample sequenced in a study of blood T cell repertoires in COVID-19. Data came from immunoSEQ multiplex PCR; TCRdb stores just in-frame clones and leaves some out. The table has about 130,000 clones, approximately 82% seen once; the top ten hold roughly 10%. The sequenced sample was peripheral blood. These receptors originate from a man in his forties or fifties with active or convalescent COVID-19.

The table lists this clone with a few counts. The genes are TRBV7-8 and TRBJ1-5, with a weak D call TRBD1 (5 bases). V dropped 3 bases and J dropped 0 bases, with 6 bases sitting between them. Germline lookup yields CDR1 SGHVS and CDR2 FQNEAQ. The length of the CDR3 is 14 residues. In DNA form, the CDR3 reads TGTGCCAGCAGCTTTAGGGGTAGCAATCAGCCCCAGCATTTT. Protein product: CASSFRGSNQPQHF.

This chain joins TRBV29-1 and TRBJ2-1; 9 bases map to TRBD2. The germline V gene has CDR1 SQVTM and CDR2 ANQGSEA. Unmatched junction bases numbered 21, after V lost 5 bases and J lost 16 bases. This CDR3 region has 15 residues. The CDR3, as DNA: TGCAGCGTTCAGTGGACGGCGAAAGGGCGGGGGGGCGAATTCTTC. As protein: CSVQWTAKGRGGEFF.

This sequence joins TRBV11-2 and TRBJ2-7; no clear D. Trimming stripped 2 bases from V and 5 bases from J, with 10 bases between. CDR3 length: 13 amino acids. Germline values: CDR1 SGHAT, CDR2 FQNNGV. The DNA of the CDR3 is TGTGCCAGCAGCTTAACGGTCACCAACGAGCAGTACTTC. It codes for CASSLTVTNEQYF. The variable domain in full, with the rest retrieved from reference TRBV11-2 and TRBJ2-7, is EAGVAQSPRYKIIEKRQSVAFWCNPISGHATLYWYQQILGQGPKLLIQFQNNGVVDDSQLPKDRFSAERLKGVDSTLKIQPAKLEDSAVYLCASSLTVTNEQYFGPGTRLTVT.

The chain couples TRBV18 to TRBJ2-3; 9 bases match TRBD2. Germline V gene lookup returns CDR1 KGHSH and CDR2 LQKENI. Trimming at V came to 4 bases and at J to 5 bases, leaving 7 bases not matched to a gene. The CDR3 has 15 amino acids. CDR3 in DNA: TGTGCCAGCTCACTCCGTAGCGGGGGCGGAGATACGCAGTATTTT. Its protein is CASSLRSGGGDTQYF.

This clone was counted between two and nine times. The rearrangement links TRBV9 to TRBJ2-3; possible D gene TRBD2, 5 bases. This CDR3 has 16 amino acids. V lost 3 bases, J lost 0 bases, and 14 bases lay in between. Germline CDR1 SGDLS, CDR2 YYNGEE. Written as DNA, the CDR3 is TGTGCCAGCAGCGCCAAAGCGGATTTCAGCACAGATACGCAGTATTTT. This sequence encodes CASSAKADFSTDTQYF. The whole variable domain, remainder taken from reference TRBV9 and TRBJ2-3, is DSGVTQTPKHLITATGQRVTLRCSPRSGDLSVYWYQQSLDQGLQFLIQYYNGEERAKGNILERFSAQQFPDLHSELNLSSLELGDSALYFCASSAKADFSTDTQYFGPGTRLTVL.

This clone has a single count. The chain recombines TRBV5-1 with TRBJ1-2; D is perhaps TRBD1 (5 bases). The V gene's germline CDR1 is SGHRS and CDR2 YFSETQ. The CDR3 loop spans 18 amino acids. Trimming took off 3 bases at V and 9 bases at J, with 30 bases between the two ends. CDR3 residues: CASSSAILMTGRESSYTF. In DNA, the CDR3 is TGCGCCAGCAGCTCGGCCATCTTAATGACGGGCAGGGAATCGAGCTACACCTTC. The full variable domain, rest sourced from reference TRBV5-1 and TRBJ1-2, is KAGVTQTPRYLIKTRGQQVTLSCSPISGHRSVSWYQQTPGQGLQFLFEYFSETQRNKGNFPGRFSGRQFSNSRSEMNVSTLELGDSALYLCASSSAILMTGRESSYTFGSGTRLTVV.

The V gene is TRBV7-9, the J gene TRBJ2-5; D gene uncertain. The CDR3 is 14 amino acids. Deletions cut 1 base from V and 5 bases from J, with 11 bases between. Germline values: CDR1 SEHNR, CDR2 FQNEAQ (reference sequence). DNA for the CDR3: TGTGCCAGCAGCTTAGGGGTGATGGAGGAGACCCAGTACTTC. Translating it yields CASSLGVMEETQYF.

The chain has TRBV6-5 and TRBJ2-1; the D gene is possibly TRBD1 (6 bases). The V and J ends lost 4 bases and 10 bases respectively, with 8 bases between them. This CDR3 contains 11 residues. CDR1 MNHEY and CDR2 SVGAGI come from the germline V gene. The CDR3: CASSWGHEQFF. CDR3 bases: TGTGCCAGCAGTTGGGGACACGAGCAGTTCTTC.

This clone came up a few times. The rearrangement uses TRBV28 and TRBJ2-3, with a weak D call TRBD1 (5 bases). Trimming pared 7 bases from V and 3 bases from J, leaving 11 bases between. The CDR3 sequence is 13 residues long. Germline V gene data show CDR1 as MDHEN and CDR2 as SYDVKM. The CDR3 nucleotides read TGTGCCAGCATCCAGGGTGGAACAGATACGCAGTATTTT. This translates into CASIQGGTDTQYF.

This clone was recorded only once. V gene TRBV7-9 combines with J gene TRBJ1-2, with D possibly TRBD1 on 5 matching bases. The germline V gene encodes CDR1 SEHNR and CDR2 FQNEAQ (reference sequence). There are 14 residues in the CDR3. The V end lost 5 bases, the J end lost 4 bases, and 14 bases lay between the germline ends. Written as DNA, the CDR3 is TGTGCCAGCAGCACCCAGGGCTCCGGCTATGGCTACACCTTC. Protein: CASSTQGSGYGYTF. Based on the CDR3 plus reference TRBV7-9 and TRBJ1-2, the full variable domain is DTGVSQNPRHKITKRGQNVTFRCDPISEHNRLYWYRQTLGQGPEFLTYFQNEAQLEKSRLLSDRFSAERPKGSFSTLEIQRTEQGDSAMYLCASSTQGSGYGYTFGSGTRLTVV.

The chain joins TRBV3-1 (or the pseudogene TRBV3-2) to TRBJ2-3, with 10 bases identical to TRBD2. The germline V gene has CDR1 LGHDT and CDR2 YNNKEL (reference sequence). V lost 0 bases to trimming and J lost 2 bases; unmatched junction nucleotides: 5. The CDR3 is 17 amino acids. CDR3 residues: CASSQDPAGGTTDTQYF. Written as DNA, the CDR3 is TGTGCCAGCAGCCAAGATCCAGCGGGGGGGACCACAGATACGCAGTATTTT.

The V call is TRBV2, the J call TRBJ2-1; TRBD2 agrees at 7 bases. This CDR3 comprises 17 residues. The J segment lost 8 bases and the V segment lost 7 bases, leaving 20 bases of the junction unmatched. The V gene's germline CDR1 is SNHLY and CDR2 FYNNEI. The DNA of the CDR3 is TGTGCCAGCATGGAAACAGGTACGGGCGGGGGATCGGATGAGCAGTTCTTC. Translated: CASMETGTGGGSDEQFF.

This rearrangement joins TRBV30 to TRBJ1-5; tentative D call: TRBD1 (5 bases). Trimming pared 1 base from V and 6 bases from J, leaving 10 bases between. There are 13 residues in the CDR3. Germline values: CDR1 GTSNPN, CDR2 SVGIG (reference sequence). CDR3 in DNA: TGTGCCTGGAGTGAGGGGCGGGGTCAGCCCCAGCATTTT. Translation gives CAWSEGRGQPQHF.